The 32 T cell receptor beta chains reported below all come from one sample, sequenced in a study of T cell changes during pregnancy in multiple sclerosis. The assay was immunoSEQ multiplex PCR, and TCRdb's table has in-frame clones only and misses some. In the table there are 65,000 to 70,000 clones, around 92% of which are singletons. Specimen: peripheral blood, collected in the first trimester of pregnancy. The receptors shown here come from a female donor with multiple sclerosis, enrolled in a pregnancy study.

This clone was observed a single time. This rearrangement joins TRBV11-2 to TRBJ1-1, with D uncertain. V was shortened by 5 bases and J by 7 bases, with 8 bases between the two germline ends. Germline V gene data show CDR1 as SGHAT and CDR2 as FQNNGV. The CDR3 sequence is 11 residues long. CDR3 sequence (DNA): TGTGCCAGCAGCCTTGGACTTGAAGCTTTCTTT. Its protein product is CASSLGLEAFF.

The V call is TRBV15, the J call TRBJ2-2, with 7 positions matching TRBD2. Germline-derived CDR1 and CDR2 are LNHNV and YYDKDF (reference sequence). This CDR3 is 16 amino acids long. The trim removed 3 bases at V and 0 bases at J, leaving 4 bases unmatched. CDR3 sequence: CATSRGGLANTGELFF. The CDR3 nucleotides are TGTGCCACCAGCAGGGGAGGGCTAGCGAACACCGGGGAGCTGTTTTTT.

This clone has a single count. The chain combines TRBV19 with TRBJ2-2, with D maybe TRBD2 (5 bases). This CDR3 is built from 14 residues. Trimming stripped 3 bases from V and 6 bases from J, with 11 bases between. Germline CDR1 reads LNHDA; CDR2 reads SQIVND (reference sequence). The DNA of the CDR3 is TGTGCCAGTAGTATGGGTTCGCGGGCCGGGGAGCTGTTTTTT. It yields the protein CASSMGSRAGELFF.

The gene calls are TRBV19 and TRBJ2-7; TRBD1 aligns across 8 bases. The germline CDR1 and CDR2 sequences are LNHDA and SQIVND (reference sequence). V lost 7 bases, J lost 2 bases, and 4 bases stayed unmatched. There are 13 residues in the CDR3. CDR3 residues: CASTGTGTYEQYF. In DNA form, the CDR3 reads TGTGCCAGTACCGGGACAGGCACCTACGAGCAGTACTTC.

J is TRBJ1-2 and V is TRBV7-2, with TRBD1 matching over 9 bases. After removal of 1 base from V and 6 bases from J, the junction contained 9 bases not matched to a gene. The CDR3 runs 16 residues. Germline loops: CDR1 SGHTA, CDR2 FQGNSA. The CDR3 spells CASSLVRGQGGDGYTF. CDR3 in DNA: TGTGCCAGCAGCTTAGTCAGGGGACAGGGCGGGGATGGCTACACCTTC.

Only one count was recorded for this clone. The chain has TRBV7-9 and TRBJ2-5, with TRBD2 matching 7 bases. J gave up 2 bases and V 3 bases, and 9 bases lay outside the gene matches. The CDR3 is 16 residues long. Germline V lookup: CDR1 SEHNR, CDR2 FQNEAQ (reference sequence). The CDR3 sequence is CASSFLLGTKQETQYF. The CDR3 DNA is TGTGCCAGCAGCTTTCTTCTCGGGACTAAACAAGAGACCCAGTACTTC.

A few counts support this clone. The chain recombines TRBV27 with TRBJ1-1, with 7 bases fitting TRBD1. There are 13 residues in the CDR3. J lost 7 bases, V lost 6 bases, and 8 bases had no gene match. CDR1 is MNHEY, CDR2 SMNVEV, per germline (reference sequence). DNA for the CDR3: TGTGCCAGCAGCCCAACAGGGGCCGGTGAAGCTTTCTTT. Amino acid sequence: CASSPTGAGEAFF.

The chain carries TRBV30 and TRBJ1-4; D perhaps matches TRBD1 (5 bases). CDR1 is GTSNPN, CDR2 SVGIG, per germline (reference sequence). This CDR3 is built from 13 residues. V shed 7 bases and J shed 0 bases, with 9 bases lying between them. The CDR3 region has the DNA TGTGCCTCCAAGACAGCAACTAATGAAAAACTGTTTTTT. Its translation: CASKTATNEKLFF. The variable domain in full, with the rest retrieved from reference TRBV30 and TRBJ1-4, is SQTIHQWPATLVQPVGSPLSLECTVEGTSNPNLYWYRQAAGRGLQLLFYSVGIGQISSEVPQNLSASRPQDRQFILSSKKLLLSDSGFYLCASKTATNEKLFFGSGTQLSVL.

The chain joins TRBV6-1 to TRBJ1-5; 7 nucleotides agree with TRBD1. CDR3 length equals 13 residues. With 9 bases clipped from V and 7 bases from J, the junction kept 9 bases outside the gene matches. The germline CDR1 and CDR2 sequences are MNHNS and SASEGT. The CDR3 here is CARGTAVRQPQHF. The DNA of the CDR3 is TGTGCCAGAGGGACAGCAGTCCGGCAGCCCCAGCATTTT.

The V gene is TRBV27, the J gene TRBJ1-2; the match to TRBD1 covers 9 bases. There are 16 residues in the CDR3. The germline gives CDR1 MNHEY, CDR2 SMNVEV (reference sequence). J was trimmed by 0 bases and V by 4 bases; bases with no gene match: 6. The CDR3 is CASSSLQGAANYGYTF. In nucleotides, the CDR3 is TGTGCCAGCAGTTCTTTACAGGGGGCAGCTAACTATGGCTACACCTTC.

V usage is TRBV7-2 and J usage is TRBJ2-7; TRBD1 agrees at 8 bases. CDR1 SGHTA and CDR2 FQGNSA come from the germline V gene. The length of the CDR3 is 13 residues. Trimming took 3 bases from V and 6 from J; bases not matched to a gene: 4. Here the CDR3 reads CASSLRDRTEQYF. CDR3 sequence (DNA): TGTGCCAGCAGCTTGCGGGACAGGACCGAGCAGTACTTC.

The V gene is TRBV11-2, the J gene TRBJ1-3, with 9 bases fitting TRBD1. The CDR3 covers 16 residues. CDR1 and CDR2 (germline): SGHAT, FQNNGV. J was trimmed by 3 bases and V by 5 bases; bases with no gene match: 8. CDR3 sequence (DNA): TGTGCCAGCAGCCCCGGGACAGGGAAAGTTGGAAACACCATATATTTT. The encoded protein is CASSPGTGKVGNTIYF. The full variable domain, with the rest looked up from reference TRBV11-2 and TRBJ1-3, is EAGVAQSPRYKIIEKRQSVAFWCNPISGHATLYWYQQILGQGPKLLIQFQNNGVVDDSQLPKDRFSAERLKGVDSTLKIQPAKLEDSAVYLCASSPGTGKVGNTIYFGEGSWLTVV.

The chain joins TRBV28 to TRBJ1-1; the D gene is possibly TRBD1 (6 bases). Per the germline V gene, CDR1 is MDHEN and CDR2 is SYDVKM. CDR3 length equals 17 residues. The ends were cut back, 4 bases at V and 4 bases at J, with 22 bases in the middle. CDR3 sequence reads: CASSSISGGARFTEAFF. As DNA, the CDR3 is TGTGCCAGCAGTTCTATCTCCGGGGGGGCGCGTTTCACTGAAGCTTTCTTT.

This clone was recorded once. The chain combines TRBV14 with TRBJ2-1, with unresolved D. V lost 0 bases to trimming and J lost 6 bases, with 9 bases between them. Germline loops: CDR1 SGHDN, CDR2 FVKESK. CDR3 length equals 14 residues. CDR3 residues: CASSQEWLSNEQFF. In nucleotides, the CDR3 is TGTGCCAGCAGCCAAGAGTGGCTGTCCAATGAGCAGTTCTTC.

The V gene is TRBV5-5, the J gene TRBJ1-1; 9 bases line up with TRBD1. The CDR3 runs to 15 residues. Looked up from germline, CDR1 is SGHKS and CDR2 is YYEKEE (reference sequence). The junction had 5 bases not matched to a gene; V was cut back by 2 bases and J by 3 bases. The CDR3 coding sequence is TGTGCCAGCAGCTTCGAGGACAGGGGTTACACTGAAGCTTTCTTT. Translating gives CASSFEDRGYTEAFF.

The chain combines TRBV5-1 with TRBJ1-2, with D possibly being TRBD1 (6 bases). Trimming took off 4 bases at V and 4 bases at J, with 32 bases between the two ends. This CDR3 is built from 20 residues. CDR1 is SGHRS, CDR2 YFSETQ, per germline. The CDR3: CASSHSRDRDTHPSPYGYTF. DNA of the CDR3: TGCGCCAGCAGCCACTCCCGGGATCGGGACACACACCCTAGTCCCTATGGCTACACCTTC.

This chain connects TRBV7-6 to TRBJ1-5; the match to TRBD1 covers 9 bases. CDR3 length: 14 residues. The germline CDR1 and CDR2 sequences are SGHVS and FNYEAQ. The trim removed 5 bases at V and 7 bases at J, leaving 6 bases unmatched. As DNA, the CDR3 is TGTGCCAGCAGCCGGGACAGGGAGGGACAGCCCCAGCATTTT. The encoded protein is CASSRDREGQPQHF.

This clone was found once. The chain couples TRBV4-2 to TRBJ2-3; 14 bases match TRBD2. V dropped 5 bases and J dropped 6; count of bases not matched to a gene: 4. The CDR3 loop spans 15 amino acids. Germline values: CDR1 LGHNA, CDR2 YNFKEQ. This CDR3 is CASSETSGGDDTQYF. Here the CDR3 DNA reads TGTGCCAGCAGCGAGACTAGCGGGGGGGACGATACGCAGTATTTT.

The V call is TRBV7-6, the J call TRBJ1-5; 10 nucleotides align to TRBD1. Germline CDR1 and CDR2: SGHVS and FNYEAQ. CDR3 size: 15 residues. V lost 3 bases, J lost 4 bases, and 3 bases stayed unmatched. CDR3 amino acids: CASSFGTGENQPQHF. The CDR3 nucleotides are TGTGCCAGCAGCTTCGGGACAGGGGAGAATCAGCCCCAGCATTTT. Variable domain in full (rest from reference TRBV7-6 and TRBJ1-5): GAGVSQSPRYKVTKRGQDVALRCDPISGHVSLYWYRQALGQGPEFLTYFNYEAQQDKSGLPNDRFSAERPEGSISTLTIQRTEQRDSAMYRCASSFGTGENQPQHFGDGTRLSIL.

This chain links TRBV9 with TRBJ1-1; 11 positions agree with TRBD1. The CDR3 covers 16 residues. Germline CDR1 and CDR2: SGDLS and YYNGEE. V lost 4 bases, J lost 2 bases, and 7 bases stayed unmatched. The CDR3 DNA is TGTGCCAGCAGCATCGGACAGGGGGCTTTAAACACTGAAGCTTTCTTT. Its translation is CASSIGQGALNTEAFF.

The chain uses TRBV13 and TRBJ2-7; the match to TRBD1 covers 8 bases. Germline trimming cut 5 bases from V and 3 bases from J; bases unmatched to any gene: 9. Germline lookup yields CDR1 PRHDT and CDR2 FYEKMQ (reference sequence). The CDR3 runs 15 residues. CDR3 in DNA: TGTGCCAGCAGCCCAAACCGGGACAGGCACTACGAGCAGTACTTC. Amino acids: CASSPNRDRHYEQYF. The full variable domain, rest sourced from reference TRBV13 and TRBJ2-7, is AAGVIQSPRHLIKEKRETATLKCYPIPRHDTVYWYQQGPGQDPQFLISFYEKMQSDKGSIPDRFSAQQFSDYHSELNMSSLELGDSALYFCASSPNRDRHYEQYFGPGTRLTVT.

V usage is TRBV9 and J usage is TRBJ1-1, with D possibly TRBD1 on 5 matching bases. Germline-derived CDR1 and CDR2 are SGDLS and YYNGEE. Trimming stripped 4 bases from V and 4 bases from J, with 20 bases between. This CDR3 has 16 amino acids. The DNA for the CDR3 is TGTGCCAGCAGCCCATTGGGGCAGGACCACACCACTGAAGCTTTCTTT. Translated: CASSPLGQDHTTEAFF. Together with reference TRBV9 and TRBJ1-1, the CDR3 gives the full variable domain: DSGVTQTPKHLITATGQRVTLRCSPRSGDLSVYWYQQSLDQGLQFLIQYYNGEERAKGNILERFSAQQFPDLHSELNLSSLELGDSALYFCASSPLGQDHTTEAFFGQGTRLTVV.

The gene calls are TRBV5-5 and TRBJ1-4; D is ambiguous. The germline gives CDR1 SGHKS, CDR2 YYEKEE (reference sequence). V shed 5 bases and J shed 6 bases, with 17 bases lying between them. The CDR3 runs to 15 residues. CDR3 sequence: CASREGRPRDEKLFF. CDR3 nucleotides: TGTGCCAGCAGGGAGGGTCGGCCTCGTGATGAAAAACTGTTTTTT. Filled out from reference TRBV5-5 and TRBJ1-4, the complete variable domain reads DAGVTQSPTHLIKTRGQQVTLRCSPISGHKSVSWYQQVLGQGPQFIFQYYEKEERGRGNFPDRFSARQFPNYSSELNVNALLLGDSALYLCASREGRPRDEKLFFGSGTQLSVL.

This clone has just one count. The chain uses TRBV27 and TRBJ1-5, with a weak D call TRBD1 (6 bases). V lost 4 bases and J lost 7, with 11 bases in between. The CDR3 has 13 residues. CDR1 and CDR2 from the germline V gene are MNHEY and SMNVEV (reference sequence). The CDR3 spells CASSSGTLQPQHF. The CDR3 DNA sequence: TGTGCCAGCAGTTCCGGGACACTGCAGCCCCAGCATTTT.

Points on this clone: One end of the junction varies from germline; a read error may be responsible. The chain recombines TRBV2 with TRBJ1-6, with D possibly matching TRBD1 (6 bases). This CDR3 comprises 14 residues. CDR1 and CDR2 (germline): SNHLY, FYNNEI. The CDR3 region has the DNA TGTGCCACCAGTCGCAGGGGTTTAGGTTCACCCCTCCACTTT. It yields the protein CATSRRGLGSPLHF.

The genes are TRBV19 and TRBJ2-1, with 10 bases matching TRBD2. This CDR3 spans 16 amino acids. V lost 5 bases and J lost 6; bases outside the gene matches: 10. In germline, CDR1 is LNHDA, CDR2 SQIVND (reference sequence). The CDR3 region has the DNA TGTGCCAGTAGTGTAACAGCGGGAGGGCGAGTCAATGAGCAGTTCTTC. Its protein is CASSVTAGGRVNEQFF.

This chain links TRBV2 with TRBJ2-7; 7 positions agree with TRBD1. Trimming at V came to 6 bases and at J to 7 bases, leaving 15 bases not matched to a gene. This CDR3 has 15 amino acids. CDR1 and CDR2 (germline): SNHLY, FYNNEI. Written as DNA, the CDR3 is TGTGCCAGCAGCCAAACAGGGGAGAGGGCGTATGAGCAGTACTTC. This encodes CASSQTGERAYEQYF.

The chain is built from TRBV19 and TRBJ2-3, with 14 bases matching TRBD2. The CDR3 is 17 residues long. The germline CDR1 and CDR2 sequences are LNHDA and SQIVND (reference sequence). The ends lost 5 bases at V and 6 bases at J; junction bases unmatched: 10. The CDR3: CASSPGLAGARGDTQYF. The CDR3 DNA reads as TGTGCCAGTAGTCCGGGACTAGCGGGGGCCCGCGGGGATACGCAGTATTTT.

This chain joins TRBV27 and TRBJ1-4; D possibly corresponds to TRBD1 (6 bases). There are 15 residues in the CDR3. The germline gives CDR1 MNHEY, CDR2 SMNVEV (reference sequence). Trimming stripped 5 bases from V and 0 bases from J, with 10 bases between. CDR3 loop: CASSGGPSTNEKLFF. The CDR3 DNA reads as TGTGCCAGCAGTGGGGGCCCCTCAACTAATGAAAAACTGTTTTTT.

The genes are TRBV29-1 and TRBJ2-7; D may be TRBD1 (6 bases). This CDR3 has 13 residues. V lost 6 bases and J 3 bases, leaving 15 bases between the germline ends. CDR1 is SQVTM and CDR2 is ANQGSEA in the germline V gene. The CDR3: CSVVDQGSYEQYF. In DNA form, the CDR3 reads TGCAGCGTGGTAGATCAGGGGAGCTACGAGCAGTACTTC.

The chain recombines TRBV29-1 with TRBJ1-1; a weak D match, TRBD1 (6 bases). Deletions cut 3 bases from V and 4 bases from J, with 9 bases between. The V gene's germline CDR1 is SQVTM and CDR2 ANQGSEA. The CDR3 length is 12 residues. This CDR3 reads CSVETGLTEAFF. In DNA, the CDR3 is TGCAGCGTTGAGACAGGCCTCACTGAAGCTTTCTTT.

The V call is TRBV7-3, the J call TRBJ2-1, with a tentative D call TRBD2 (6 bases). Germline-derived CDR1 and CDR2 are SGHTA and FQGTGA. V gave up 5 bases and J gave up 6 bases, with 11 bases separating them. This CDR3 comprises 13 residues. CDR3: CASSLPSANEQFF. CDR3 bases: TGTGCCAGCAGCCTCCCTAGCGCCAATGAGCAGTTCTTC.